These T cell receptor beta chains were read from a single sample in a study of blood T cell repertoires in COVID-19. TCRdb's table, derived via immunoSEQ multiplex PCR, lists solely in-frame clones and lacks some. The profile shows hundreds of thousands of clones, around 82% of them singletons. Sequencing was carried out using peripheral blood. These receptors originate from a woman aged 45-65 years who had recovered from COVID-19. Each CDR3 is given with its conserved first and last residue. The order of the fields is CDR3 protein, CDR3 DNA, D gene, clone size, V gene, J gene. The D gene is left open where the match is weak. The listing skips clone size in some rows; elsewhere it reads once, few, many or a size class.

cdr3_aa: CASSVEGPVGTASYGYTF
cdr3_nt: TGTGCCAGCAGCGTAGAGGGCCCTGTCGGGACAGCGAGTTATGGCTACACCTTC
d_call: TRBD1
clone_size: NA
v_call: TRBV9
j_call: TRBJ1-2

cdr3_aa: CASSEGVGLDEQFF
cdr3_nt: TGTGCCAGCAGTGAAGGGGTTGGGCTCGATGAGCAGTTCTTC
d_call: NA
clone_size: NA
v_call: TRBV2
j_call: TRBJ2-1

cdr3_aa: CASSSQPPLAGGPTDTQYF
cdr3_nt: TGTGCCAGCAGCTCCCAACCACCACTAGCGGGGGGTCCCACAGATACGCAGTATTTT
d_call: TRBD2
clone_size: NA
v_call: TRBV5-5
j_call: TRBJ2-3

cdr3_aa: CAWSGTSADVVQYF
cdr3_nt: TGTGCCTGGAGCGGGACTAGCGCAGACGTAGTGCAGTACTTC
d_call: TRBD2
clone_size: NA
v_call: TRBV30
j_call: TRBJ2-7

cdr3_aa: CASSHRGGSTEAFF
cdr3_nt: TGTGCCAGCAGTCACAGGGGGGGTAGCACTGAAGCTTTCTTT
d_call: TRBD1
clone_size: once
v_call: TRBV28
j_call: TRBJ1-1

cdr3_aa: CASSLGTSGEYEQYF
cdr3_nt: TGTGCCAGCAGCCTCGGGACTAGCGGGGAGTACGAGCAGTACTTC
d_call: TRBD2
clone_size: NA
v_call: TRBV9
j_call: TRBJ2-7

cdr3_aa: CASSLGDPRWGDYGYTF
cdr3_nt: TGTGCCAGCAGTTTAGGGGACCCACGTTGGGGGGACTATGGCTACACCTTC
d_call: NA
clone_size: few
v_call: TRBV27
j_call: TRBJ1-2

cdr3_aa: CASSPERTQYF
cdr3_nt: TGTGCCAGCAGTCCCGAGAGGACCCAGTACTTC
d_call: NA
clone_size: NA
v_call: TRBV2
j_call: TRBJ2-5

cdr3_aa: CASSQDPSGRITDTQYF
cdr3_nt: TGCGCCAGCAGCCAAGATCCCAGCGGGCGGATCACAGATACGCAGTATTTT
d_call: NA
clone_size: NA
v_call: TRBV4-3
j_call: TRBJ2-3

cdr3_aa: CAISESLQKLNYGYTF
cdr3_nt: TGTGCCATCAGTGAGTCGTTACAGAAGCTTAACTATGGCTACACCTTC
d_call: NA
clone_size: NA
v_call: TRBV10-3
j_call: TRBJ1-2

cdr3_aa: CAWSVGLTSGGYNEQFF
cdr3_nt: TGTGCCTGGAGTGTAGGGTTGACTAGCGGGGGGTACAATGAGCAGTTCTTC
d_call: TRBD2
clone_size: NA
v_call: TRBV30
j_call: TRBJ2-1

cdr3_aa: CASSPRDRLYGYTF
cdr3_nt: TGTGCCAGTAGTCCCCGGGACAGACTCTATGGCTACACCTTC
d_call: TRBD1
clone_size: NA
v_call: TRBV19
j_call: TRBJ1-2

cdr3_aa: CAWSVSSTGNNSPLHF
cdr3_nt: TGTGCCTGGAGTGTTAGTTCGACAGGGAATAATTCACCCCTCCACTTT
d_call: TRBD1
clone_size: NA
v_call: TRBV30
j_call: TRBJ1-6